This T cell receptor beta chain was sequenced for a study of blood T cell repertoires in COVID-19. Across the study: PBMCs, B-cell-depleted T cells, or T cells were the source of the cDNA or gDNA that made up the material.

This clone was seen a single time. The germline CDR1 and CDR2 sequences are SGHRS and YFSETQ. The ends were cut back, 0 bases at V and 0 bases at J, with 13 bases in the middle. This CDR3 region has 18 residues. Profiled with immunoSEQ multiplex PCR; TCRdb holds only in-frame clones, not every one. The sample has approximately 45,000 clones; 80% to 90% are singletons. V usage is TRBV5-1 and J usage is TRBJ2-6; TRBD1 might be the D (6 bases). Sequencing used peripheral blood. The receptor was isolated from an elderly woman with COVID-19, enrolled during active disease. CDR3: CASSLAGALLSGANVLTF. The CDR3 DNA reads TGCGCCAGCAGCTTGGCAGGGGCCCTACTCTCTGGGGCCAACGTCCTGACTTTC.